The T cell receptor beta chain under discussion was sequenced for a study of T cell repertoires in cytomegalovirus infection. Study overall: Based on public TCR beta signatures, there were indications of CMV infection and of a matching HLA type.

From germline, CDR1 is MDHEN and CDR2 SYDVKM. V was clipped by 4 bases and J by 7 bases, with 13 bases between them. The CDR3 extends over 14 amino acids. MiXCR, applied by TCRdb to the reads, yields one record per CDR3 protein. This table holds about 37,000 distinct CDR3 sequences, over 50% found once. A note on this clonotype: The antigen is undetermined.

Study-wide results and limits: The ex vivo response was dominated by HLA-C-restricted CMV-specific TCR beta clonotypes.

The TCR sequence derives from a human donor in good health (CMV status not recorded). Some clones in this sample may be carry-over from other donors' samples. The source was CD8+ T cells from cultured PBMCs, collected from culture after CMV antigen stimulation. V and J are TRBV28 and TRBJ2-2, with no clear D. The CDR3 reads CASSYTVPHGELFF. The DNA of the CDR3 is TGTGCCAGCAGTTATACCGTACCGCACGGGGAGCTGTTTTTT.